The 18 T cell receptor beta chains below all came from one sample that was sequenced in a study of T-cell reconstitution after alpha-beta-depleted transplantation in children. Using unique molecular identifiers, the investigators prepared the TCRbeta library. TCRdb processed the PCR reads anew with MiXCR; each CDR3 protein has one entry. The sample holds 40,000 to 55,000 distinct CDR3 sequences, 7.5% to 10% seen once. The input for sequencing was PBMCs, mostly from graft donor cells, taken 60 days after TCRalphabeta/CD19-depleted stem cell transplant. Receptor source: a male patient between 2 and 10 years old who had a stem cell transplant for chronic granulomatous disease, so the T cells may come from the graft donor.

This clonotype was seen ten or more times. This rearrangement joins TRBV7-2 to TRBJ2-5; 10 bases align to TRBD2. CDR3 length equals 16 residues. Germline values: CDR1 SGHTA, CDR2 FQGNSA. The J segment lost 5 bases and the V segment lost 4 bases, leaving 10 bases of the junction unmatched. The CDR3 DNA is TGTGCCAGCAGCTCGAGGCCGGGACTAGCGTTGGAGACCCAGTACTTC. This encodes CASSSRPGLALETQYF.

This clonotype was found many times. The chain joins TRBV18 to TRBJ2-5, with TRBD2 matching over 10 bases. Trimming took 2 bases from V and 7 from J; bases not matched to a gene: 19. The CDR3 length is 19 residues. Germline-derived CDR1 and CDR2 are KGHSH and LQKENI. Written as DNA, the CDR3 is TGTGCCAGCTCACCAAGGTGGATCAGCGGGAGGGCGTCTTCGGGGACCCAGTACTTC. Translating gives CASSPRWISGRASSGTQYF. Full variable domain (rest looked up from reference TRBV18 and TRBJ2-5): NAGVMQNPRHLVRRRGQEARLRCSPMKGHSHVYWYRQLPEEGLKFMVYLQKENIIDESGMPKERFSAEFPKEGPSILRIQQVVRGDSAAYFCASSPRWISGRASSGTQYFGPGTRLLVL.

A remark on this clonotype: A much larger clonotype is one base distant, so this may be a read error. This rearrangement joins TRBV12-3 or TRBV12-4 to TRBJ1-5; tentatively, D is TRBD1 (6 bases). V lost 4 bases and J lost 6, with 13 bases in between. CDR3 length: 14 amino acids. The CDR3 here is CASSSSRGGQPQHF. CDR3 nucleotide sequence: TGTGCCAGCAGTTCGAGTAGGGGGGGTCAGCCCCAGCATTTT.

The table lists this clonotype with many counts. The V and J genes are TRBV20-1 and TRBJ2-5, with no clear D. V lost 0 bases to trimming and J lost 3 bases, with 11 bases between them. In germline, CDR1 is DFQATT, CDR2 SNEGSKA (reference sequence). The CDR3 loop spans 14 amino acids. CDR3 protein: CSARDYREKETQYF. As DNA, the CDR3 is TGCAGTGCTAGAGATTATAGAGAAAAAGAGACCCAGTACTTC.

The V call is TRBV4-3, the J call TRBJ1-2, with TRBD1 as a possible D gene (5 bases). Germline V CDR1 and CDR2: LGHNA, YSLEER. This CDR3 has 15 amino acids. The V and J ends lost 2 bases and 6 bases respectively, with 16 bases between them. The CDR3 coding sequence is TGCGCCAGCAGCCAACGGATCCGTTGGGGGAATGGCTACACCTTC. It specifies CASSQRIRWGNGYTF.

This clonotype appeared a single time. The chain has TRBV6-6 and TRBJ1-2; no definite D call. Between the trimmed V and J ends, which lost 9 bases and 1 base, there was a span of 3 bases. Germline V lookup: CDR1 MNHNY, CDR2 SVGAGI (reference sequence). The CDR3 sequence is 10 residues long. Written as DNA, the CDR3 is TGTGCCAGAAGTAACTATGGCTACACCTTC. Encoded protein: CARSNYGYTF.

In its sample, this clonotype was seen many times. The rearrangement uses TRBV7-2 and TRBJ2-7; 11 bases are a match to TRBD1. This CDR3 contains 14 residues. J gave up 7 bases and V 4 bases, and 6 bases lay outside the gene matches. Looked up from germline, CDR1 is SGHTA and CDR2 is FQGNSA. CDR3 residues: CASSSPGQGGEQYF. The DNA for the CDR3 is TGTGCCAGCAGCTCACCGGGACAGGGGGGTGAGCAGTACTTC.

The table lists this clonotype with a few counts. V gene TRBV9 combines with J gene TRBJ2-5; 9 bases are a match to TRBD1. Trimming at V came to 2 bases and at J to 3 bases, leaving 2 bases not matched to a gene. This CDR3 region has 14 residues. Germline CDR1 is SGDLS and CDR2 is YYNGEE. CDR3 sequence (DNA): TGTGCCAGCAGCGTGGGACAGGGAAAAGAGACCCAGTACTTC. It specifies CASSVGQGKETQYF.

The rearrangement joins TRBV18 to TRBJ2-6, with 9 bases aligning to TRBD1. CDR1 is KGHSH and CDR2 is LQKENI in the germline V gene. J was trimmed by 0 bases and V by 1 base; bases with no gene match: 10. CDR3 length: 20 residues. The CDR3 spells CASSPQPGQGLSSGANVLTF. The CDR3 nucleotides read TGTGCCAGCTCACCACAACCCGGACAGGGGTTGAGCTCTGGGGCCAACGTCCTGACTTTC.

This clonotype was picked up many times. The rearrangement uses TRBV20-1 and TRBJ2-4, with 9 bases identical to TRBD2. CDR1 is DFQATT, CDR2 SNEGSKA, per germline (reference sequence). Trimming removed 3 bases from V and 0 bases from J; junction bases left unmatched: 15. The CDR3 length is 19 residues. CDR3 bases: TGCAGTGCTAGCAGTTACGGGACTAGCAATTACTTAGCCAAAAACATTCAGTACTTC. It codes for CSASSYGTSNYLAKNIQYF.

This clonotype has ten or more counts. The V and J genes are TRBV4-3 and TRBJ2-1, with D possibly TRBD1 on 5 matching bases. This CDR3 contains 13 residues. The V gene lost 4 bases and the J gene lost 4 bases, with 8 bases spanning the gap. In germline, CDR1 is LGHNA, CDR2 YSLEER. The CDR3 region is CASSLQGYNEQFF. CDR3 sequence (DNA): TGCGCCAGCAGCCTCCAGGGTTACAATGAGCAGTTCTTC.

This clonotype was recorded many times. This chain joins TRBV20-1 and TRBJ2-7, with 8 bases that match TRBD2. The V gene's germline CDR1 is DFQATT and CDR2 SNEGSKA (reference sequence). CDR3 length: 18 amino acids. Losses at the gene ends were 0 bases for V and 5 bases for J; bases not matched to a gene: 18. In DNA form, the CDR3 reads TGCAGTGCTAGAGATAAAAAGTTCGGGGGGGAGAGGTCCCACGAGCAGTACTTC. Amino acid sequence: CSARDKKFGGERSHEQYF.

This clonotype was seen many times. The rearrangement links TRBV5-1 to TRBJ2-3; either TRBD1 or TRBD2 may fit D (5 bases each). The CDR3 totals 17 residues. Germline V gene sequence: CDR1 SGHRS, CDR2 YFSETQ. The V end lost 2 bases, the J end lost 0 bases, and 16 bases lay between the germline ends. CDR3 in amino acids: CASSFGTRSFSTDTQYF. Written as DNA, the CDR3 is TGCGCCAGCAGCTTCGGGACGAGAAGTTTTAGCACAGATACGCAGTATTTT.

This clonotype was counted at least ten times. The CDR3 loop is CASSKRGMQSSYNEQFF. CDR3 coding DNA: TGTGCCAGCAGCAAAAGGGGCATGCAGAGCTCCTACAATGAGCAGTTCTTC. This chain joins TRBV3-1 and TRBJ2-1; possibly TRBD1 for D (5 bases). Germline V gene sequence: CDR1 LGHDT, CDR2 YNNKEL (reference sequence). The CDR3 runs to 17 residues. The V end was cut by 5 bases, the J end by 0 bases, with 17 bases between.

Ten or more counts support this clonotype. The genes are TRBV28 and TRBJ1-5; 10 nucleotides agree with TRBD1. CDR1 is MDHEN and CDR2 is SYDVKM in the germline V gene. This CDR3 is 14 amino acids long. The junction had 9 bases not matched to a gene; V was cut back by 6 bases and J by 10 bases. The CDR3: CASRLGQGKLPQHF. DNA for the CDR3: TGTGCCAGCAGGTTGGGACAGGGGAAGCTACCCCAGCATTTT.

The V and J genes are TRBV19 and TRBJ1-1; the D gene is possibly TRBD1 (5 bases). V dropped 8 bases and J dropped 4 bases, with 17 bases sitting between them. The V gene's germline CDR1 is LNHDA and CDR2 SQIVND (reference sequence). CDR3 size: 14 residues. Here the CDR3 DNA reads TGTGCCAGTCATACGGGTAGGGGAAGCACTGAAGCTTTCTTT. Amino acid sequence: CASHTGRGSTEAFF.

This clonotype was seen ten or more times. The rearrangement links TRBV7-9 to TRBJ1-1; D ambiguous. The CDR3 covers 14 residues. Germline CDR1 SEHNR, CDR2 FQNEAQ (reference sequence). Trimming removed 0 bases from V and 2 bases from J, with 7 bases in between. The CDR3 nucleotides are TGTGCCAGCAGCTTAGCGCAGACCAACACTGAAGCTTTCTTT. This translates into CASSLAQTNTEAFF.

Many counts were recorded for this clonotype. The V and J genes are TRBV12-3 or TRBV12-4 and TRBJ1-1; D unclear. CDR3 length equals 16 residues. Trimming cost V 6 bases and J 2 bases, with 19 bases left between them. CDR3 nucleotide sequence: TGTGCCAGCAGCTCAAGAGTAAACAGTCTAAACACTGAAGCTTTCTTT. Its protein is CASSSRVNSLNTEAFF.